This TCR beta chain is from a study of blood T cell repertoires in COVID-19 (dated by TCRdb to 2020 to 2022). Describing the broader study: Samples covering the acute and convalescent phases of COVID-19 were provided by collaborators in the United States, Italy and Spain. The prospective study material was composed of cDNA or gDNA derived from T cells, B-cell-depleted T cells, or PBMCs. Subjects who had been exposed to COVID-19, were actively infected with it, or had recovered from it provided the deeply sampled blood TCRbeta repertoires that made up the dataset. A freely available public database, intended as a resource for researchers studying the immune response to SARS-CoV-2, is where the repertoires were released. The samples were drawn from the first 160 participants of the ongoing ImmuneRACE study and from more than 1,000 subjects provided by 6 global collaborators. The sample metadata nearly always contained a de-identified subject ID, COVID-19 status, age in years and sex. Where HLA class I and class II types were available, the types were taken from metadata supplied by the sample provider, not from assay-based typing. General findings and caveats noted by the study authors: Clinical and demographic metadata were provided uncurated, with the amount varying by source and participant.

Collaborating institutions collected whole blood in K2EDTA tubes following their own protocols. Collaborator samples were shipped for TCRbeta analysis as frozen whole blood, isolated PBMCs, or DNA extracted from either sample type. TCRbeta CDR3 regions were amplified from genomic DNA using the immunoSEQ Assay, a bias-controlled multiplex PCR. The study's own analysis went as follows. The number of nucleated cells in each sample was estimated from the amplification of reference gene primers within the assay. To quantify the absolute abundance of each unique TCRbeta CDR3 rearrangement, sequence reads were collapsed and filtered. For each sample, productive Simpson clonality was calculated by taking the square root of Simpson's diversity index across productive rearrangements. Here the immuneACCESS table is served through TCRdb, limited to in-frame sequences with V and J called. Missing clones are a known gap in these copies; in checked studies unresolved V genes cover under half, and the rest lacks a known reason. The DNA gave D and trimming, while V, J and clone size come from that table. The table for this sample lists roughly 200,000 clones; around 83% of them were counted only once. Approximately 1.5% of the sample is held by the ten biggest clonotypes.

Trimmed from V: 6 bases; trimmed from J: 0 bases; junction bases lacking a gene match: 8. The CDR3 has 18 amino acids, counting the end cysteine and phenylalanine. The retained sequence is limited to the CDR3, 54 bases, with the frame set at the first base. Per the germline V gene, KGHDR is the CDR1 and SFDVKD is the CDR2. In the case of this clone: Its antigen target is currently unknown. The record has no base qualities; no much larger clone is one base away.

The source of this sequence is a human donor in a cohort sampled during active COVID-19. The sample taken for sequencing was peripheral blood. The rearrangement joined TRBV24-1 to TRBJ2-3; 13 bases in between match TRBD2. The sequence in DNA is TGTGCCACCAGTCCGGGACTAGCGGGGCCAACTAGCACAGATACGCAGTATTTT. Its protein product is CATSPGLAGPTSTDTQYF.